The 2 T cell receptor beta chains reported below all come from one sample, sequenced in a study of T cells in women clearing cervical HPV infection. Measured with immunoSEQ multiplex PCR; TCRdb has only the in-frame clones, and not every one. In total, the table holds 30,000 to 45,000 clones. Specimen: blood buffy coat. Source of these receptors: a woman between 18 and 69 years old with a cervical HPV16 infection that either progressed to CIN3+ or cleared (not recorded which).

On this clone itself: The CDR3 is cut off 3 residues early in the read; its end comes from the germline J gene. The V gene is TRBV6-1, the J gene TRBJ2-3; D not certain. The CDR3 has 11 residues. V dropped 4 bases and J dropped 5 bases, with 4 bases sitting between them. Germline lookup yields CDR1 MNHNS and CDR2 SASEGT. This CDR3 is CASSAQDTQYF. CDR3 bases read: TGTGCCAGCAGTGCCCAAGATACG.

Details on this clone: Coverage ceases 3 residues before the CDR3 finishes, and the germline J gene fills in the end. The V gene is TRBV10-3, the J gene TRBJ1-4, with no clear D. Germline lookup yields CDR1 ENHRY and CDR2 SYGVKD. V was clipped by 11 bases and J by 5 bases, with 27 bases between them. This CDR3 spans 17 amino acids. Here the CDR3 reads CAVKGHLKFLGNEKLFF. The DNA read from the CDR3 is TGTGCCGTCAAAGGGCACCTGAAATTCTTAGGGAATGAAAAA.